These T cell receptor beta chains were read from a single sample in a study of cytomegalovirus exposure and HLA in healthy donors. Libraries were prepared by immunoSEQ multiplex PCR; TCRdb keeps only in-frame clonotypes and omits some of them. The sample yields some 90,000 clones, about four fifths seen once. The sample taken for sequencing was PBMCs. These TCRs come from a female donor in good health and CMV-seropositive. Both conserved end residues are trimmed from each CDR3. D genes are given only for firm matches.

>TRBJ2-3|TRBD2|TRBV5-8
ASSARMAGGTDTQY
>TRBJ2-7|TRBD2|TRBV9
ASSLLAGEEQY
>TRBJ2-7|NA|TRBV13
ASSLEGTYEQY
>TRBJ1-4|NA|TRBV6-1
ATRQLATNEKLF
>TRBJ2-1|NA|TRBV9
ASSPREDEQF
>TRBJ2-1|NA|TRBV7-3
ASSLNPRGNEQF
>TRBJ1-1|NA|TRBV4-3
ASSAGAGTEAF
>TRBJ1-4|NA|TRBV4-1
ASSLGRTKTEKLF
>TRBJ1-6|TRBD1|TRBV7-2
ASRSPGQGNSPLH
>TRBJ2-2|TRBD1|TRBV14
ASSQTGGSGELF
>TRBJ2-2|TRBD2|TRBV6-6
ASNWGLADTGELF
>TRBJ2-7|TRBD2|TRBV29-1
SVRLAGGHEQY
>TRBJ1-2|TRBD1|TRBV4-3
ASSRSDREDYGYT
>TRBJ2-3|TRBD2|TRBV10-2
ASSDYMAGGTDTQY
>TRBJ1-2|TRBD1|TRBV28
ASRPGTGPSSYT
>TRBJ1-6|NA|TRBV25-1
ASSEGDETSPLH
>TRBJ2-3|NA|TRBV7-2
ASSLARSTDTQY
>TRBJ1-5|TRBD1|TRBV6-6
ASNSQGQPNQPQH
>TRBJ1-2|TRBD1|TRBV11-2
ASSSGTMTGNT
>TRBJ2-3|TRBD2|TRBV5-4
ASSLLAGADTQY
>TRBJ1-6|TRBD1|TRBV2
ASRRQGALSDSPLH
>TRBJ2-2|TRBD2|TRBV29-1
SVGLAGGRRTGELF
>TRBJ2-3|NA|TRBV25-1
ASSEIGADTQY
>TRBJ2-3|TRBD2|TRBV6-6
ASSRGTSGFTDTQY
>TRBJ2-7|NA|TRBV4-3
ASSQDRSLSYEQY
>TRBJ2-2|TRBD2|TRBV7-6
ASSLQSGDNTGELF
>TRBJ2-2|NA|TRBV2
ASRPTSRNTGELF
>TRBJ2-1|NA|TRBV7-8
ASSQTPGKYNEQF
>TRBJ1-1|TRBD1|TRBV7-2
ASRSPDRGGTEAF
>TRBJ2-5|TRBD1|TRBV5-1
ASRGTGGLETQY
>TRBJ2-1|TRBD1|TRBV6-6
ASSRDSPTYNEQF
>TRBJ2-7|NA|TRBV30
ASTATSSYEQY
>TRBJ1-2|NA|TRBV4-3
ASRAGLRGGYT
>TRBJ2-3|NA|TRBV7-2
ASSLAAVTDTQY
>TRBJ2-7|TRBD1|TRBV7-9
ASSLDRGFGEQY
>TRBJ1-5|TRBD1|TRBV28
ASRDRGYQPQH
>TRBJ2-4|NA|TRBV29-1
SVEKGQGGIQY